These 21 T cell receptor beta chains came from one sample sequenced in a study of cytomegalovirus exposure and HLA in healthy donors listed by TCRdb under 2017. Library preparation was by the immunoSEQ multiplex PCR assay. A mixture of 60 forward primers for TCR Vbeta segments and 13 reverse primers for TCR Jbeta segments was used in the multiplex PCR. The table was pulled from immuneACCESS by TCRdb, which kept in-frame rearrangements only. Such tables lose some clones; where checked, under half of the loss comes from unresolved V genes, and the rest has no known cause. The table for this sample lists about 160,000 clones; roughly 79% of them were counted only once. About 1% of the sample is in the top ten clones. The sample consisted of PBMCs. The origin of the receptors is a woman aged 40 to 50 in good health and CMV-seronegative.

The chain combines TRBV29-1 with TRBJ1-2; 11 bases align to TRBD1. In germline, CDR1 is SQVTM, CDR2 ANQGSEA. The CDR3 totals 14 residues. V was pared by 4 bases and J by 5 bases, with 6 bases of the junction left unmatched. CDR3 region: CSVAWTGGAYGYTF. The CDR3 region has the DNA TGCAGCGTTGCTTGGACAGGGGGCGCATATGGCTACACCTTC.

This chain links TRBV10-3 with TRBJ2-3, with D unresolved. This CDR3 comprises 13 residues. The germline V gene has CDR1 ENHRY and CDR2 SYGVKD. Trimming removed 10 bases at V and 1 base at J, with 12 bases between. The chain's CDR3 is CATLLMGTDTQYF. For the CDR3, the DNA is TGTGCCACCCTACTCATGGGCACAGATACGCAGTATTTT.

This clone has a single count. V usage is TRBV5-1 and J usage is TRBJ2-5; 9 bases agree with TRBD1. Trimming took 5 bases from V and 5 from J; bases not matched to a gene: 10. The CDR3 runs to 15 residues. Germline V gives CDR1 SGHRS, CDR2 YFSETQ. CDR3 sequence reads: CASRTGQGSSETQYF. The DNA for the CDR3 is TGCGCCAGCAGGACGGGACAGGGCTCCAGCGAGACCCAGTACTTC.

The chain couples TRBV11-2 to TRBJ2-7, with 7 nucleotides matching TRBD1. The trim removed 8 bases at V and 7 bases at J, leaving 5 bases unmatched. The CDR3 has 11 amino acids. CDR1 SGHAT and CDR2 FQNNGV come from the germline V gene. This CDR3 is CASWQGEEQYF. CDR3 bases: TGTGCCAGCTGGCAGGGGGAAGAGCAGTACTTC. Variable domain in full (rest from reference TRBV11-2 and TRBJ2-7): EAGVAQSPRYKIIEKRQSVAFWCNPISGHATLYWYQQILGQGPKLLIQFQNNGVVDDSQLPKDRFSAERLKGVDSTLKIQPAKLEDSAVYLCASWQGEEQYFGPGTRLTVT.

This rearrangement joins TRBV28 to TRBJ2-7, with 8 bases that match TRBD1. J was trimmed by 2 bases and V by 8 bases; bases with no gene match: 11. Looked up from germline, CDR1 is MDHEN and CDR2 is SYDVKM. The CDR3 has 15 residues. The CDR3 bases are TGTGCCAGCTCCGGCCGGGACAGGCAAGCCTACGAGCAGTACTTC. It specifies CASSGRDRQAYEQYF. The whole variable domain, remainder taken from reference TRBV28 and TRBJ2-7, is DVKVTQSSRYLVKRTGEKVFLECVQDMDHENMFWYRQDPGLGLRLIYFSYDVKMKEKGDIPEGYSVSREKKERFSLILESASTNQTSMYLCASSGRDRQAYEQYFGPGTRLTVT.

The gene calls are TRBV5-6 and TRBJ1-2; D ambiguous. Germline V gene lookup returns CDR1 SGHDT and CDR2 YYEEEE. The CDR3 consists of 12 residues. Trimming shortened V by 2 bases and J by 6 bases, and 8 bases separated the two germline ends. In DNA form, the CDR3 reads TGTGCCAGCAGCTTCATTACAGATGGCTACACCTTC. The encoded protein is CASSFITDGYTF.

V gene TRBV6-5 combines with J gene TRBJ2-3; the D is unclear. V was pared by 0 bases and J by 11 bases, with 18 bases between. The CDR3 runs 15 residues. Per the germline V gene, CDR1 is MNHEY and CDR2 is SVGAGI. CDR3 DNA sequence: TGTGCCAGCAGTTACTCGACCTCGTGGAGCGATGGGCAGTATTTT. It yields the protein CASSYSTSWSDGQYF.

This clone occurred a few times. The chain couples TRBV5-1 to TRBJ2-2; D uncertain. Looked up from germline, CDR1 is SGHRS and CDR2 is YFSETQ. The CDR3 extends over 15 amino acids. V was pared by 3 bases and J by 2 bases, with 11 bases between. CDR3 loop: CASSSFGGNTGELFF. In DNA, the CDR3 is TGCGCCAGCAGCTCCTTTGGCGGTAACACCGGGGAGCTGTTTTTT.

This chain joins TRBV30 and TRBJ2-1, with TRBD2 matching over 7 bases. The CDR3 spans 17 residues. The junction had 14 bases not matched to a gene; V was cut back by 1 base and J by 5 bases. Per the germline V gene, CDR1 is GTSNPN and CDR2 is SVGIG (reference sequence). CDR3 amino acids: CAWSETPGASGNNEQFF. CDR3 nucleotides: TGTGCCTGGAGTGAAACCCCTGGGGCTAGCGGTAACAATGAGCAGTTCTTC. Using reference TRBV30 and TRBJ2-1 for the parts outside the CDR3, the full variable domain is SQTIHQWPATLVQPVGSPLSLECTVEGTSNPNLYWYRQAAGRGLQLLFYSVGIGQISSEVPQNLSASRPQDRQFILSSKKLLLSDSGFYLCAWSETPGASGNNEQFFGPGTRLTVL.

Here the CDR3 DNA reads TGTGCCAGCAGTCCGACACAGGGGTTCTCCTACGAGCAGTACTTC. This encodes CASSPTQGFSYEQYF. The chain combines TRBV6-5 with TRBJ2-7, with 7 bases that match TRBD1. V dropped 5 bases and J dropped 0; count of bases not matched to a gene: 7. The germline V gene encodes CDR1 MNHEY and CDR2 SVGAGI. This CDR3 spans 15 amino acids.

The rearrangement uses TRBV19 and TRBJ2-7; 7 nucleotides agree with TRBD1. The germline V gene encodes CDR1 LNHDA and CDR2 SQIVND (reference sequence). The CDR3 has 14 amino acids. V lost 4 bases and J lost 3; bases outside the gene matches: 6. The CDR3 DNA reads TGTGCCAGTAGTAGAAGGGGGCCCAACTACGAGCAGTACTTC. This gives the protein CASSRRGPNYEQYF.

The chain combines TRBV7-9 with TRBJ2-5; no definite D call. The J call could be wrong; TRBJ2-7 is a better fit for the DNA end. The germline V gene has CDR1 SEHNR and CDR2 FQNEAQ (reference sequence). The CDR3 has 13 residues. The CDR3 is CASSLYPSYEQYF. The CDR3 DNA reads TGTGCCAGCAGCTTGTACCCTTCCTACGAGCAGTACTTC.

J is TRBJ2-1 and V is TRBV4-2; 8 positions agree with TRBD2. CDR3 length: 17 residues. Germline CDR1 reads LGHNA; CDR2 reads YNFKEQ. With 1 base clipped from V and 6 bases from J, the junction kept 11 bases outside the gene matches. CDR3 region: CASSQGSALAGFNEQFF. CDR3 nucleotides: TGTGCCAGCAGCCAAGGGAGTGCGTTAGCGGGATTCAATGAGCAGTTCTTC.

The CDR3 spells CASRRTDYGYTF. CDR3 nucleotides: TGTGCCAGCAGGAGGACAGACTATGGCTACACCTTC. The chain combines TRBV6-5 with TRBJ1-2, with D perhaps TRBD1 (6 bases). V was trimmed by 6 bases and J by 3 bases, leaving 8 bases between them. CDR1 and CDR2 (germline): MNHEY, SVGAGI. This CDR3 comprises 12 residues.

The chain is built from TRBV18 and TRBJ1-2, with D possibly matching TRBD1 (6 bases). V was shortened by 1 base and J by 2 bases, with 8 bases between the two germline ends. The CDR3 consists of 14 residues. Germline V CDR1 and CDR2: KGHSH, LQKENI. CDR3 protein: CASSPLDSNYGYTF. The CDR3, as DNA: TGTGCCAGCTCACCACTGGACAGCAACTATGGCTACACCTTC.

The chain uses TRBV2 and TRBJ2-7; the match to TRBD2 covers 7 bases. The CDR3 consists of 11 residues. Germline CDR1 reads SNHLY; CDR2 reads FYNNEI. After removal of 5 bases from V and 5 bases from J, the junction contained 0 bases not matched to a gene. Here the CDR3 DNA reads TGTGCCAGCAGTACTAGCGACGAGCAGTACTTC. The encoded protein is CASSTSDEQYF. Variable domain in full (rest from reference TRBV2 and TRBJ2-7): EPEVTQTPSHQVTQMGQEVILRCVPISNHLYFYWYRQILGQKVEFLVSFYNNEISEKSEIFDDQFSVERPDGSNFTLKIRSTKLEDSAMYFCASSTSDEQYFGPGTRLTVT.

The rearrangement links TRBV4-2 to TRBJ1-4, with 7 bases that match TRBD1. This CDR3 contains 16 residues. V shed 1 base and J 2 bases; nucleotides not matched to a gene: 4. The V gene's germline CDR1 is LGHNA and CDR2 YNFKEQ. Written as DNA, the CDR3 is TGTGCCAGCAGCCAAGTAGTGACAGGGACTAATGAAAAACTGTTTTTT. It codes for CASSQVVTGTNEKLFF.

The rearrangement links TRBV18 to TRBJ1-4; the D is unclear. The ends were cut back, 5 bases at V and 6 bases at J, with 16 bases in the middle. CDR1 and CDR2 from the germline V gene are KGHSH and LQKENI. The length of the CDR3 is 15 residues. The CDR3 DNA sequence: TGTGCCAGCTCAGAGCAGTCCTTGAGGGATGAAAAACTGTTTTTT. Translating it yields CASSEQSLRDEKLFF.

The V and J genes are TRBV9 and TRBJ2-3; 8 nucleotides match TRBD2. The CDR3 has 17 amino acids. V gave up 3 bases and J gave up 3 bases; unmatched junction bases: 12. Germline V CDR1 and CDR2: SGDLS, YYNGEE. The CDR3 protein is CASSARRSGRGTDTQYF. CDR3 nucleotides: TGTGCCAGCAGCGCTCGACGGAGCGGGAGAGGGACAGATACGCAGTATTTT.

The genes are TRBV7-9 and TRBJ1-1; D not certain. Trimming took 0 bases from V and 4 from J, leaving 6 bases between them. The germline V gene has CDR1 SEHNR and CDR2 FQNEAQ (reference sequence). The CDR3 runs to 13 residues. The chain's CDR3 is CASSLALGTEAFF. The CDR3 DNA follows: TGTGCCAGCAGCTTAGCCCTAGGCACTGAAGCTTTCTTT.

The count of this clone is one. The gene calls are TRBV5-1 and TRBJ2-4; D is unclear. The CDR3 totals 11 residues. In germline, CDR1 is SGHRS, CDR2 YFSETQ. V was clipped by 3 bases and J by 8 bases, with 6 bases between them. CDR3 protein: CASSYLDIQYF. As DNA, the CDR3 is TGCGCCAGCAGCTACTTGGACATTCAGTACTTC.